The T cell receptor beta chain under discussion was sequenced for a study of T cell changes during pregnancy in multiple sclerosis. V was pared by 3 bases and J by 7 bases, with 3 bases of the junction left unmatched. This CDR3 has 14 amino acids. CDR1 is MNHNS, CDR2 SASEGT, per germline. The assay was immunoSEQ multiplex PCR, and TCRdb's table has in-frame clones only and misses some. The sample lists 75,000 to 95,000 clones; roughly 92% were seen once. This TCR was recovered from a female donor with multiple sclerosis, enrolled in a pregnancy study. Sequences were derived from peripheral blood, sampled after pregnancy. J is TRBJ1-6 and V is TRBV6-1; TRBD1 matches 7 bases. DNA for the CDR3: TGTGCCAGCAGTGATGGGACAGAGAATTCACCCCTCCACTTT. This sequence encodes CASSDGTENSPLHF.